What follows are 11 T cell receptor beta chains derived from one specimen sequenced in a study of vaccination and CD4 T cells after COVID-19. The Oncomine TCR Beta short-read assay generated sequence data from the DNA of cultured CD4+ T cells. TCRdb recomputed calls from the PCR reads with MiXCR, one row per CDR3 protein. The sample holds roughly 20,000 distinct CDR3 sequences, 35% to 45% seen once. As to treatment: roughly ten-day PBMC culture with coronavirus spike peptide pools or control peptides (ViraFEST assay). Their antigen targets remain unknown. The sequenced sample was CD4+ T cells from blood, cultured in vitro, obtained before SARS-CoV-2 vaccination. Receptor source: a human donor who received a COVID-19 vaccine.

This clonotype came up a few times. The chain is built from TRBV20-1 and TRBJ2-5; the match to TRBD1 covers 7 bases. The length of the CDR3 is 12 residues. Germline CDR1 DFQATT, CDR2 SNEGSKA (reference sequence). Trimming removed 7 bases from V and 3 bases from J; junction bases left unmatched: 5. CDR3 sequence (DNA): TGCAGTGTATCGACAGGGAAAGAGACCCAGTACTTC. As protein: CSVSTGKETQYF.

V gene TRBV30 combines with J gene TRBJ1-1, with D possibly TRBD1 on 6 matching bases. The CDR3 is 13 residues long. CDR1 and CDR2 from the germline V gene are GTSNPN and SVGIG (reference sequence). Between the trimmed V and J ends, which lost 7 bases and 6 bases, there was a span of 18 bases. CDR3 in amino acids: CASVSTGIAEAFF. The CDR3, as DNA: TGTGCCTCGGTCTCAACAGGGATCGCTGAAGCTTTCTTT.

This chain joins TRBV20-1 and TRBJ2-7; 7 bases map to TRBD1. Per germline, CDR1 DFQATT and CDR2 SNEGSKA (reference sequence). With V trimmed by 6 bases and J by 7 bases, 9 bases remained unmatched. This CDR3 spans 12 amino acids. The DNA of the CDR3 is TGCAGTGCCTTCGACAGGGTGCGTGAGCAGTACTTC. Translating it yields CSAFDRVREQYF.

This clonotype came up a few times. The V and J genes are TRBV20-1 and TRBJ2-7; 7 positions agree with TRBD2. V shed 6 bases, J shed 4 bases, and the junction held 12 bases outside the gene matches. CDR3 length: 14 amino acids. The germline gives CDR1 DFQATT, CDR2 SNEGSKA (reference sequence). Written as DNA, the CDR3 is TGCAGTGCGAGGGAGGGAAGGGGCCTTTACGAGCAGTACTTC. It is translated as CSAREGRGLYEQYF.

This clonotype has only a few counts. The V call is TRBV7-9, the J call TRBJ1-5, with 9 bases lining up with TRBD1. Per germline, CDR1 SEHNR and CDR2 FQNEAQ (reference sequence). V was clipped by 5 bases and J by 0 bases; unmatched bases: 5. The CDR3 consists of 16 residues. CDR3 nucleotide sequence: TGTGCCAGCAGCCAACACAGGGGGCTTAGCAATCAGCCCCAGCATTTT. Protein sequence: CASSQHRGLSNQPQHF.

CDR3 bases: TGCAGTGCTAGAGGAACGAGAACAGGGCTAAATACGCAGTATTTT. It is translated as CSARGTRTGLNTQYF. This rearrangement joins TRBV20-1 to TRBJ2-3; a possible D gene is TRBD1 (6 bases). The CDR3 loop spans 15 amino acids. Germline CDR1 reads DFQATT; CDR2 reads SNEGSKA (reference sequence). The V and J ends lost 1 base and 7 bases respectively, with 18 bases between them.

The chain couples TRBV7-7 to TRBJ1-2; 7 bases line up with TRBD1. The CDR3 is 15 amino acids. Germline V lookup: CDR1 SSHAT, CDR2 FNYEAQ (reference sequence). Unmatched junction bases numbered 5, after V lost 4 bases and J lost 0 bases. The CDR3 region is CASSWRDRPNYGYTF. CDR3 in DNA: TGTGCCAGCAGCTGGAGGGACAGACCTAACTATGGCTACACCTTC.

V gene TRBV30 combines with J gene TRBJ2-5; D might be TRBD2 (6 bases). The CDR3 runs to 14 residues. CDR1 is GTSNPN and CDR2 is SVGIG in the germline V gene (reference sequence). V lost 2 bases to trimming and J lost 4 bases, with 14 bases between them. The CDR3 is CAWSKGGEAETQYF. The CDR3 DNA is TGTGCCTGGAGTAAAGGAGGGGAGGCAGAGACCCAGTACTTC.

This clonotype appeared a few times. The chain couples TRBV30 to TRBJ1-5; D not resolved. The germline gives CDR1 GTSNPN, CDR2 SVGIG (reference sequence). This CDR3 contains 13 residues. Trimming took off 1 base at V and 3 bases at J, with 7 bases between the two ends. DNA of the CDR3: TGTGCCTGGAGTGAGGCAGCCAATCAGCCCCAGCATTTT. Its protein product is CAWSEAANQPQHF.

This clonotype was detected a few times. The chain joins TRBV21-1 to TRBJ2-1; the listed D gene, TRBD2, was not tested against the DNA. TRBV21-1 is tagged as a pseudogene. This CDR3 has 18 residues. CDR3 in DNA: TGTGCCAGCAGCAAAAGCCGGCGGCTAGCAGGTTGCGACAATGAGCAGTTCTTC. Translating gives CASSKSRRLAGCDNEQFF.

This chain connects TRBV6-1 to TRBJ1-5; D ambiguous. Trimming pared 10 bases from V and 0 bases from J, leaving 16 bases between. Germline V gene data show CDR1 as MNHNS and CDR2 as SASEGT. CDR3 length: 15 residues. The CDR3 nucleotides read TGTGCCACACGCCCTGCCCAATATAGCAATCAGCCCCAGCATTTT. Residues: CATRPAQYSNQPQHF.